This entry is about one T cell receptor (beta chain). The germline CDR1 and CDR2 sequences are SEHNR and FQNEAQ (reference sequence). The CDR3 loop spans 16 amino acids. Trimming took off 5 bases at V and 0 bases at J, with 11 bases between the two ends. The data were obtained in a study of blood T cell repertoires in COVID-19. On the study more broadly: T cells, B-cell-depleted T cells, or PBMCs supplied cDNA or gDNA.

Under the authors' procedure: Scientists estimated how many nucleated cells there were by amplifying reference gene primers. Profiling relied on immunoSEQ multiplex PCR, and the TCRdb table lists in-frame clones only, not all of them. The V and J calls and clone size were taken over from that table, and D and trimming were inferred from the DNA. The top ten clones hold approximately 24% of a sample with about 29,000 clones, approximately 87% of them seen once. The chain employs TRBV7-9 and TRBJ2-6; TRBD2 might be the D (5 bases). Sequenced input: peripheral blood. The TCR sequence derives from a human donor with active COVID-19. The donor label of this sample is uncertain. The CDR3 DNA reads TGTGCCAGCAGCCCGGGGAAGGGCTCTGGGGCCAACGTCCTGACTTTC. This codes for CASSPGKGSGANVLTF. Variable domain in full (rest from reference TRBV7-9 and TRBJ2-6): DTGVSQNPRHKITKRGQNVTFRCDPISEHNRLYWYRQTLGQGPEFLTYFQNEAQLEKSRLLSDRFSAERPKGSFSTLEIQRTEQGDSAMYLCASSPGKGSGANVLTFGAGSRLTVL.